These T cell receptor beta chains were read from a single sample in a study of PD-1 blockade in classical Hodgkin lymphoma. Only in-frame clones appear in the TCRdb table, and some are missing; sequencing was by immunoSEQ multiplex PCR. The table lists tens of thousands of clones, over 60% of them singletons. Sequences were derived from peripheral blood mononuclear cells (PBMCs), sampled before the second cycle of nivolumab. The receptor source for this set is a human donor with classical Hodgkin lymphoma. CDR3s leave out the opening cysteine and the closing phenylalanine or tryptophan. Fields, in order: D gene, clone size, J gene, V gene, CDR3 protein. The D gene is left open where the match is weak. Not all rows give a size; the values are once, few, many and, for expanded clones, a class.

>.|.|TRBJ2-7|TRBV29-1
SVEMQASSYEQY
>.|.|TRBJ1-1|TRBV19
ASTGAMNTEAF
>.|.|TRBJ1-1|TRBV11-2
ASSLDMGNTEAF
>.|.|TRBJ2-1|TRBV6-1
ASSDLPIPGGEQF
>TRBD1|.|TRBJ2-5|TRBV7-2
ASSSKTGVETQY
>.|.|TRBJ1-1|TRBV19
ASRDAGNTEAF
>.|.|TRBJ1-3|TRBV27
ASSPQQAGRTIY
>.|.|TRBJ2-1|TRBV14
ATGAYNEQF
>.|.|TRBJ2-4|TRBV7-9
ASSLGSLAKNIQY
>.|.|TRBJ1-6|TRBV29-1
SVGVNSPLH
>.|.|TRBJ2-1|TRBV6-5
ASSPRDNEQF
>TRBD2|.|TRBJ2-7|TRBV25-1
ASSLWAGVYEQY
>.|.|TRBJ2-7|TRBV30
AWSVSYEQY
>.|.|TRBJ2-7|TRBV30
AWGKVSYEQY
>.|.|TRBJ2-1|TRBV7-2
ASSLLRGEQF
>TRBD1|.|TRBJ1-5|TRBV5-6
ASSERDRSNQPQH
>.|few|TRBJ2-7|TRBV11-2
ASSLWAGVDEQY
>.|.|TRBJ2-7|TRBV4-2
ASSQVGNEQY
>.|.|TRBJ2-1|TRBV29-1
SPVAYNEQF
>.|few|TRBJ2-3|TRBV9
ASSYQPSDTQY
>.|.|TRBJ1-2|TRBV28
ASAELYFTGTLYGYT
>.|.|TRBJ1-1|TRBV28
ASSRRTENTEAF
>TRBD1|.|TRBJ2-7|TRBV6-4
ASSRDSTYEQY
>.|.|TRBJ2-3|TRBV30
AWGGGGTQY
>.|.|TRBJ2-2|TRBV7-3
ASRGTGNTGELF
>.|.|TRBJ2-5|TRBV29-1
SVEPDGRGLQETQY
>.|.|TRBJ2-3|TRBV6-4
ASSEGWTATDTQY
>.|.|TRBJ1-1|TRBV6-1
ASVLGVLGTEAF